This T cell receptor beta chain is drawn from a study of T cell changes during pregnancy in multiple sclerosis. Germline lookup yields CDR1 SGHRS and CDR2 YFSETQ. Losses at the gene ends were 3 bases for V and 1 base for J; bases not matched to a gene: 5. This CDR3 has 15 residues. Sequenced by immunoSEQ multiplex PCR; TCRdb stores in-frame clones only, minus some. This sample has some 61,000 clones; around 90% occur once, and the top ten carry 0.86%. This receptor was obtained from a female donor with multiple sclerosis, enrolled in a pregnancy study. This sequence joins TRBV5-1 and TRBJ1-1, with TRBD1 identical over 8 bases. Material: peripheral blood, obtained in the second trimester of pregnancy. The CDR3 reads CASSSRQGKNTEAFF. The CDR3, as DNA: TGCGCCAGCAGCTCCCGACAGGGGAAGAACACTGAAGCTTTCTTT.